This T cell receptor beta chain was recovered during a study of cytomegalovirus exposure and HLA in healthy donors (TCRdb year 2017). For the wider study: In an earlier analysis of several hundred of the donors, approximately 300 Gb of sequence data and 90 million to 120 million unique TCR beta sequences from roughly 190 million T cells were reported. An early release that covered some 630 HLA-typed donors contained approximately 290 gigabases of sequencing data and about 84 million unique TCR sequences. Of the 300 to 500 genotyped donors, 75% to 85% were placed in the genetic ancestry cluster associated with self-reported Caucasian donors. The study aimed to test whether signatures of past pathogen exposure could be identified by cataloging public T cell receptors. The study profiled the T cell repertoires of about 720 subjects by immunosequencing and related them to cytomegalovirus serostatus. Along with the approximately 700-subject first cohort, a separate validation cohort of over a hundred different subjects was used. To predict cytomegalovirus infection status, the study brought together high-throughput TCR immunosequencing, statistical association of individual TCRs with disease status, and machine learning. A later analysis re-examined previously published TCR beta repertoires from roughly 650 donors and added high-resolution HLA genotyping to investigate patterns of TCR occurrence. Rather than using new phenotypic data, the later analysis identified candidate immune exposures from TCR beta sequences and from how often those sequences occurred across donors. An earlier analysis of approximately 500 of the donors applied high-throughput TCR beta sequencing to assess whether each TCR beta V gene segment acted as functional or pseudogenic. Alongside the repertoire data, information on donor age, sex, ethnicity and CMV serostatus was compiled. A later genetic analysis used genome-wide SNP genotypes for about 55% of the 666 donors, treating that subset as a discovery cohort. Every repertoire in the discovery cohort had been generated on one and the same sequencing platform. HLA typing covered class I and class II loci at four-digit resolution. Typing coverage varied by locus: roughly 620-640 donors for A, B, C, DRB1 and DQB1; 522 for DQA1; 600 to 610 for DPA1; more than 450 for DPB1. Because of strong linkage in the cohort, five DR-DQ haplotypes were treated as single units for association and clustering. Across roughly 420 genotyped donors of the cohort, an average of roughly 200,000 unique TCR beta nucleotide sequences per donor were sequenced, and around 20% of those sequences were non-productive. The full study reports these points: Linkage disequilibrium might explain the correlated functional status among segregating V segments, but an unknown experimental factor could not be ruled out. Assigning TCR associations to individual alleles was difficult when HLA alleles, especially DR and DQ, strongly co-occurred. In a later analysis, HLA-associated TCR beta chains showed more clonal expansion and lower generation probabilities than non-associated chains that were equally common. Most TCR sequences were observed very rarely across donors, whereas some public TCRs were present in many individuals. Because the 87-base-pair reads could not distinguish some IMGT-functional V segments, including TRBV6-2 and TRBV6-3, those segments were excluded. In an earlier analysis of more than 500 of the donors, most TCR beta V segments appeared in productive rearrangements about 87% or about 30% of the time, broadly matching IMGT annotations. According to a later analysis, most CMV-associated TCR beta chains appeared to be HLA-restricted, and the HLA associations seemed to be driven largely by CMV exposure. For the cohort, immune exposure information was limited to CMV serostatus. A further reported finding was that TCR beta sequences accurately predicted the HLA-A and HLA-B alleles for most subjects in the first cohort. A later genetic analysis reported fewer N-insertions in productive TCRs among donors in an Asian-associated ancestry cluster than the roughly 700-donor mean. According to the authors, the approach could potentially be generalized to other disease states and immunological phenotypes. In a later analysis, several top co-occurrence clusters were reported to appear linked to parvovirus B19, influenza, CMV and Epstein-Barr virus. The cohort was sequenced for TCR beta chains only, and without alpha or paired-chain data the features that could be detected were limited. Because HLA typing was unavailable for some donors at each locus, only the typed subset was used in association tests. A cluster of highly shared sequence variants was judged likely to represent a technical artifact of the sequencing pipeline. Roughly uniform sequencing depth across donors was assumed in presence/absence analyses, although this assumption may not hold. In a later genetic analysis, a missense DCLRE1C variant was associated with V-gene and J-gene trimming of TCR beta chains, and the association was replicated in an independent cohort. In a later analysis, more than 15,000 TCR beta sequences were associated with specific HLA alleles at a false discovery rate of 0.05. The study listed 150 to 200 TCR beta chains as associated with cytomegalovirus. The classifier was reported to diagnose cytomegalovirus status with high specificity and sensitivity in both the original and validation cohorts. A later analysis found that TCR association rates varied across HLA loci, with DRB1 alleles showing the most associated TCRs and HLA-C alleles the fewest. Roughly 17 rarely observed V segments, including chromosome 9 orphons, were excluded from the earlier analysis of approximately 500 of the donors because counts were too low. In vitro tests confirmed that a few of the cytomegalovirus-associated TCR beta chains recognize cytomegalovirus antigens.

The cohort was made up of around 720 healthy bone marrow donors. At the time of sampling, all cohort members were nominally healthy, though unrecorded immune exposures were likely present. The donor tested CMV seropositive and was one of the 289 seropositive cohort members. A peripheral blood sample was collected from each donor, and TCR beta sequencing was performed on peripheral blood mononuclear cells. Genomic DNA was extracted from the blood cell samples with the Qiagen DNeasy Blood Extraction Kit. From cysteine to phenylalanine, the CDR3 is 15 amino acids long. The DNA shown is the 45-base CDR3, in frame from base 1. The junction carries 16 bases between V and J, which are trimmed by 6 bases and 1 base respectively. From a lookup of the germline V gene, CDR1 and CDR2 are MDHEN and SYDVKM. The library was produced with the immunoSEQ multiplex PCR assay. For the multiplex PCR, a mixture combining 60 forward primers for TCR Vbeta segments and 13 reverse primers for TCR Jbeta segments was used. The CDR3 region of rearranged TCR beta genes was amplified from genomic DNA by a multiplex PCR assay. On the Illumina HiSeq System, the amplified TCR beta libraries were sequenced as 87-base-pair reads. On the study's bioinformatics: In a later analysis, some 80 million unique TCR beta chains were counted across the approximately 670 repertoires, and some 10 million of these chains were shared by at least two donors. Raw reads were error-corrected and collapsed into unique sequences with a nearest-neighbor algorithm that merged closely related sequences to remove PCR and sequencing errors. To assign V, D and J gene segments, CDR3 sequences were aligned to IMGT reference sequences. For a sequence to be retained, a match of at least six nucleotides to both a V gene segment and a J gene segment was required. Rearrangements were classified as productive when the CDR3 lacked stop codons and remained in frame with V and J, and all other rearrangements were classified as non-productive. Following IMGT convention, CDR3 was defined as the stretch from the second conserved V-encoded cysteine to the conserved J-encoded phenylalanine. Sequences without an unambiguous match to a single V gene segment were excluded from the earlier analysis of about 600 of the donors. In an earlier analysis of 587 of the donors, a V segment was called functional when productive rearrangements were above 56.7%, and segregating when the standard deviation between donors exceeded 5%. A statistical classification framework was built to diagnose cytomegalovirus status from the catalog of TCR beta chain sequences. V and J gene assignment, in a later analysis, came from comparing TCR nucleotide sequences with IMGT/GENE-DB human TR gene sequences. The TCRdist pipeline was used in a later analysis to assign CDR3 sequences and most-parsimonious VDJ recombination scenarios. In a later analysis, each TCR beta chain was defined by its CDR3 amino acid sequence together with its V-gene family, and reads without a unique V-gene family were excluded. A later analysis removed several hundred highly shared, low-generation-probability nucleotide sequences to deal with suspected cross-contamination and a sequencing artifact. A later analysis calculated a clonal expansion index for each public chain from normalized within-repertoire ranks of inferred template counts. Generation probabilities in a later analysis came from a VDJ recombination model fitted to out-of-frame rearrangements, and those results were checked against IGoR. Hypergeometric tests were used in a later analysis to score TCR-TCR, TCR-HLA and TCR-CMV co-occurrence, with a repertoire-size bias correction applied to the TCR pairs. A later analysis estimated false discovery rates by permuting HLA or CMV assignments 20 times. In a later analysis, co-occurring TCRs were grouped using DBSCAN, and TCRdist sequence similarity was added for clustering within HLA-allele-positive subsets. For co-occurrence clustering, repertoires with fewer than 30,000 or more than 120,000 public chains were excluded, along with four to six repertoires with anomalous nucleotide sharing. Drawn from immuneACCESS, this table holds only the in-frame rearrangements with V and J called that TCRdb kept. Clones are partly lost; checked studies trace under half to an unresolved V gene and leave the rest unexplained. That table gives V, J and clone size, and the DNA gave D and trimming. This sample is represented by over 150,000 clones; almost 75% of them were singletons. 5.4% of the sample comes from the top ten.

Regarding this clone: Its binding antigen is unknown. No much larger clonotype is one base removed from it; base qualities were not supplied.

The rearranged segments are TRBV28 and TRBJ2-7; a tentative D call is TRBD1 (5 bases match). The source material was PBMCs. The receptor comes from a woman between 18 and 29 years old in good health and CMV-seropositive. The nucleotides are TGTGCCAGCAGCAAGACACAAAAGGGGTCCTACGAGCAGTACTTC. It specifies CASSKTQKGSYEQYF.